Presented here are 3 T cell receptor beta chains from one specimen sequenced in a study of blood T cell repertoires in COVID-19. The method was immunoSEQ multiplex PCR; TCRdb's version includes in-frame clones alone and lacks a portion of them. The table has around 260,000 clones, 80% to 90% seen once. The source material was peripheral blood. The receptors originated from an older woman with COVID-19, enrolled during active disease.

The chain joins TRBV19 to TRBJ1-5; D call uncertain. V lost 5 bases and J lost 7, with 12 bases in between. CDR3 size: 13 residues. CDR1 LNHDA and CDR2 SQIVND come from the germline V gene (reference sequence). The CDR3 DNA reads TGTGCCAGTAGTCCCGGGTACGGGCAGCCCCAGCATTTT. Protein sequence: CASSPGYGQPQHF.

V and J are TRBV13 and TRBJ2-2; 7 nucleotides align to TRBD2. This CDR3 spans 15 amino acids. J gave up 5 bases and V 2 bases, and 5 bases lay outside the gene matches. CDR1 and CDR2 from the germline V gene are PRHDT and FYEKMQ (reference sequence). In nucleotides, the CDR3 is TGTGCCAGCAGCTTAACGGCTAGCGGTACCGGGGAGCTGTTTTTT. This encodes CASSLTASGTGELFF.

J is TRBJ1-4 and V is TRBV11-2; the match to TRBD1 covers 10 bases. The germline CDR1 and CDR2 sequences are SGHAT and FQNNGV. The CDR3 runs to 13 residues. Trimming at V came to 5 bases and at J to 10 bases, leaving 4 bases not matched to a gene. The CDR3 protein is CASSPGDRGKLFF. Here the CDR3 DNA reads TGTGCCAGCAGCCCCGGGGACAGGGGAAAACTGTTTTTT.